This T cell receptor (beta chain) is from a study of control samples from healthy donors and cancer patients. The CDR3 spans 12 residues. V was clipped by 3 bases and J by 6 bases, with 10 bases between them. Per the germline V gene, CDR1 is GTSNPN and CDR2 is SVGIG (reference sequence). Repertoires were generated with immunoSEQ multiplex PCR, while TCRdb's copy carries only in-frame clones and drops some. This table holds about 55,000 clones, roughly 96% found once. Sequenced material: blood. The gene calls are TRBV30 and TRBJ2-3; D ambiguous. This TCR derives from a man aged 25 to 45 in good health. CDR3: CAWRFEADTQYF. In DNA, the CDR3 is TGTGCCTGGAGATTCGAGGCGGATACGCAGTATTTT.